The rows below give T cell receptor beta chains drawn from one sample of a study of T cell changes during pregnancy in multiple sclerosis. Using immunoSEQ multiplex PCR, the repertoire was profiled, and TCRdb retains in-frame clones only, with some absent. The sample yields fewer than 100,000 clones, 89% seen once. The starting material was peripheral blood, obtained before pregnancy. The receptors were gathered from a female donor with multiple sclerosis, enrolled in a pregnancy study. Each CDR3 is given with its conserved first and last residue. The D gene is left open where the match is weak. Some rows have no size entry. The others give once, few or many, or a class for an expanded clone.

TRBJ2-2	NA	TRBV11-3	NA	CASSVDSHSGELFF	TGTGCCAGCAGCGTCGACTCACACTCCGGGGAGCTGTTTTTT
TRBJ1-2	NA	TRBV9	NA	CASSPRGDGYGYTF	TGTGCCAGCAGCCCCCGAGGAGATGGCTATGGCTACACCTTC
TRBJ1-4	TRBD1	TRBV4-2	NA	CASSPYRGQGEKLFF	TGTGCCAGCAGCCCGTACAGGGGGCAGGGTGAAAAACTGTTTTTT
TRBJ2-5	NA	TRBV5-8	NA	CASSSNLRGNGETQYF	TGTGCCAGCAGTTCGAACCTCAGGGGAAATGGGGAGACCCAGTACTTC
TRBJ1-2	NA	TRBV7-2	NA	CASSVGQDYGYTF	TGTGCCAGCAGCGTCGGACAAGACTATGGCTACACCTTC
TRBJ2-3	NA	TRBV2	NA	CASSFGRLTDTQYF	TGTGCCAGCAGTTTTGGCAGGCTCACAGATACGCAGTATTTT
TRBJ2-1	TRBD2	TRBV5-1	NA	CASSLRTSGGREQFF	TGCGCCAGCAGCTTGCGGACTAGCGGGGGGCGGGAGCAGTTCTTC
TRBJ2-2	NA	TRBV29-1	NA	CSAGGVRGWTGELFF	TGCAGCGCTGGCGGGGTTCGAGGATGGACCGGGGAGCTGTTTTTT
TRBJ2-5	NA	TRBV11-2	NA	CASSYGKGQETQYF	TGTGCCAGCAGCTACGGGAAGGGACAAGAGACCCAGTACTTC
TRBJ1-2	TRBD1	TRBV5-8	NA	CASSMDRGYGYTF	TGTGCCAGCAGCATGGACAGGGGCTATGGCTACACCTTC
TRBJ2-2	TRBD2	TRBV4-2	NA	CASSQARPAGAYTGELFF	TGTGCCAGCAGCCAAGCCCGCCCAGCGGGGGCCTACACCGGGGAGCTGTTTTTT
TRBJ1-1	NA	TRBV4-3	NA	CASSQVRRQGMTEAFF	TGCGCCAGCAGCCAAGTCCGCCGGCAGGGAATGACCGAAGCTTTCTTT
TRBJ1-2	TRBD1	TRBV28	NA	CASSLIGQGATGAYGYTF	TGTGCCAGCAGTTTAATAGGACAGGGGGCTACGGGAGCCTATGGCTACACCTTC
TRBJ2-1	TRBD2	TRBV5-1	NA	CASSLEPGGAYNEQFF	TGCGCCAGCAGCTTGGAACCGGGGGGTGCCTACAATGAGCAGTTCTTC
TRBJ2-7	TRBD2	TRBV6-6	once	CASSYTSGEQYF	TGTGCCAGCAGTTATACTAGCGGTGAGCAGTACTTC
TRBJ1-2	NA	TRBV4-2	NA	CASSQDGGVYGYTF	TGTGCCAGCAGCCAAGACGGGGGGGTCTATGGCTACACCTTC
TRBJ2-1	TRBD2	TRBV4-3	NA	CASSQAQLLAGGEQFF	TGCGCCAGCAGCCAAGCCCAATTATTAGCGGGGGGGGAGCAGTTCTTC
TRBJ2-5	NA	TRBV6-5	NA	CASSPGETQYF	TGTGCCAGCAGCCCGGGTGAGACCCAGTACTTC
TRBJ2-5	NA	TRBV5-6	NA	CASSLRETQYF	TGTGCCAGCAGCTTGCGAGAGACCCAGTACTTC
TRBJ2-7	NA	TRBV5-1	NA	CASRRAPGTSNYEQYF	TGCGCCAGCAGGAGGGCGCCCGGGACAAGTAACTACGAGCAGTACTTC
TRBJ2-7	NA	TRBV5-1	NA	CASRLGDEQYF	TGCGCCAGCAGGCTGGGCGACGAGCAGTACTTC
TRBJ1-1	NA	TRBV7-3	NA	CASSLNRATEAFF	TGTGCCAGCAGCTTAAACAGGGCCACTGAAGCTTTCTTT
TRBJ2-1	TRBD1	TRBV6-4	NA	CASSEGQDYNEQFF	TGTGCCAGCAGTGAGGGACAGGACTACAATGAGCAGTTCTTC
TRBJ1-4	TRBD1	TRBV27	NA	CASSTRTGTNEKLFF	TGTGCCAGCAGCACCCGGACAGGGACTAATGAAAAACTGTTTTTT
TRBJ2-3	TRBD1	TRBV6-1	NA	CASTVTGGSTDTQYF	TGTGCCAGCACCGTGACAGGGGGTAGCACAGATACGCAGTATTTT
TRBJ1-2	NA	TRBV5-8	NA	CASSLRQSYGYTF	TGTGCCAGCAGCTTGCGACAAAGCTATGGCTACACCTTC
TRBJ2-7	NA	TRBV13	NA	CASSAQTSRIVEQYF	TGTGCCAGCAGCGCCCAGACTAGTAGGATCGTCGAGCAGTACTTC
TRBJ2-4	NA	TRBV19	NA	CASSHGLSAKNIQYF	TGTGCCAGTTCCCACGGACTCTCAGCCAAAAACATTCAGTACTTC
TRBJ2-7	NA	TRBV6-5	NA	CASSLTTQKSYEQYF	TGTGCCAGCAGTTTGACTACCCAAAAATCCTACGAGCAGTACTTC
TRBJ2-3	NA	TRBV5-1	once	CASSLAVSHGTDTQYF	TGCGCCAGCAGCTTGGCCGTAAGTCACGGGACAGATACGCAGTATTTT
TRBJ2-3	NA	TRBV28	NA	CASRFLRTDTQYF	TGTGCCAGCCGGTTTCTGCGGACAGATACGCAGTATTTT
TRBJ2-7	NA	TRBV30	NA	CAWSVGLTYEQYF	TGTGCCTGGAGTGTTGGACTCACCTACGAGCAGTACTTC
TRBJ1-2	NA	TRBV15	NA	CATSRAANYGYTF	TGTGCCACCAGCAGAGCCGCGAACTATGGCTACACCTTC
TRBJ2-7	TRBD2	TRBV4-2	NA	CASSQPGQRGYEQYF	TGTGCCAGCAGCCAACCCGGCCAGCGGGGGTACGAGCAGTACTTC
TRBJ2-1	TRBD2	TRBV19	few	CASSRQRGGGDEQFF	TGTGCCAGTAGTAGGCAGCGGGGGGGCGGAGATGAGCAGTTCTTC
TRBJ2-2	NA	TRBV5-1	NA	CASSLVYSGELFF	TGCGCCAGCAGCTTGGTATATTCGGGGGAGCTGTTTTTT